The 22 T cell receptor beta chains listed next were all sequenced from one sample in a study of long-term antiretroviral therapy in people with HIV. An immunoSEQ assay, version v3.0, was performed at survey level. The assay was immunoSEQ multiplex PCR, and TCRdb's table has in-frame clones only and misses some. Here the sample spans fewer than 40,000 clones, around nine tenths being singletons. The sample consisted of unsorted PBMCs, taken just before starting antiretroviral therapy. The source is a woman aged 18-29 years with HIV.

This rearrangement joins TRBV2 to TRBJ2-7; tentative D call: TRBD2 (6 bases). V was shortened by 1 base and J by 3 bases, with 16 bases between the two germline ends. Per the germline V gene, CDR1 is SNHLY and CDR2 is FYNNEI. The CDR3 length is 16 residues. CDR3 bases: TGTGCCAGCAGTGAAGTCGGGGGACTCCGGTACTACGAGCAGTACTTC. Its translation is CASSEVGGLRYYEQYF.

V and J are TRBV15 and TRBJ2-7, with D tentatively TRBD2 (5 bases). CDR1 is LNHNV and CDR2 is YYDKDF in the germline V gene (reference sequence). CDR3 length: 15 residues. Between the trimmed V and J ends, which lost 0 bases and 4 bases, there was a span of 13 bases. The CDR3 region has the DNA TGTGCCACCAGCAGAGATCCTGGACTTTTATACGAGCAGTACTTC. This sequence encodes CATSRDPGLLYEQYF.

In DNA, the CDR3 is TGTGCCAGCAGCGTGGACGGCCAGGCGCCTGGAGCTTTCTTT. Protein sequence: CASSVDGQAPGAFF. The chain is built from TRBV9 and TRBJ1-1; D unresolved. V lost 2 bases and J lost 10, with 18 bases in between. CDR3 size: 14 residues. The germline V gene encodes CDR1 SGDLS and CDR2 YYNGEE.

The chain joins TRBV18 to TRBJ2-1; 9 positions agree with TRBD1. The CDR3 has 15 amino acids. V was clipped by 3 bases and J by 8 bases; unmatched bases: 8. CDR1 is KGHSH and CDR2 is LQKENI in the germline V gene. This chain's CDR3 is CASSPPGTGSHEQFF. DNA of the CDR3: TGTGCCAGCTCACCCCCCGGGACAGGGTCCCATGAGCAGTTCTTC.

This clone was found once. The chain employs TRBV4-1 and TRBJ2-7, with TRBD2 matching 7 bases. Looked up from germline, CDR1 is MGHRA and CDR2 is YSYEKL. The J segment lost 6 bases and the V segment lost 3 bases, leaving 8 bases of the junction unmatched. This CDR3 is built from 14 residues. CDR3 coding DNA: TGCGCCAGCAGCCAGCGCCAACTAGCGCCCGAGCAGTACTTC. This translates into CASSQRQLAPEQYF.

The V gene is TRBV5-6, the J gene TRBJ2-4; the D gene is possibly TRBD2 (5 bases). Germline CDR1 reads SGHDT; CDR2 reads YYEEEE. There are 14 residues in the CDR3. Trimming took 3 bases from V and 8 from J, leaving 15 bases between them. CDR3 in amino acids: CASSSFGVADIQYF. CDR3 sequence (DNA): TGTGCCAGCAGCTCATTCGGGGTTGCGGACATTCAGTACTTC.

The chain recombines TRBV6-5 with TRBJ1-4, with D possibly matching TRBD1 (6 bases). This CDR3 has 14 amino acids. With 5 bases removed from V and 7 bases from J, the gap between germline ends came to 14 bases. Per the germline V gene, CDR1 is MNHEY and CDR2 is SVGAGI. The CDR3 here is CASSPGVEGEKLFF. The CDR3 DNA is TGTGCCAGCAGTCCAGGGGTGGAAGGTGAAAAACTGTTTTTT.

The rearrangement uses TRBV20-1 and TRBJ1-1; D is undetermined. Germline CDR1 reads DFQATT; CDR2 reads SNEGSKA (reference sequence). This CDR3 has 10 amino acids. The V end lost 4 bases, the J end lost 0 bases, and 0 bases lay between the germline ends. The DNA of the CDR3 is TGCAGTGCTATGAACACTGAAGCTTTCTTT. It codes for CSAMNTEAFF.

The chain employs TRBV27 and TRBJ2-3; no clear D gene. This CDR3 comprises 16 residues. CDR1 and CDR2 from the germline V gene are MNHEY and SMNVEV (reference sequence). Trimming removed 3 bases at V and 0 bases at J, with 13 bases between. CDR3 coding DNA: TGTGCCAGCAGTTTGTCGATAGGGCCGAGCACAGATACGCAGTATTTT. This translates into CASSLSIGPSTDTQYF.

The rearrangement links TRBV4-1 to TRBJ2-7; TRBD1 matches at 8 bases. The CDR3 sequence is 15 residues long. V lost 1 base to trimming and J lost 6 bases; unmatched junction nucleotides: 8. The germline gives CDR1 MGHRA, CDR2 YSYEKL. The CDR3 here is CASSQGGTGGFEQYF. DNA for the CDR3: TGCGCCAGCAGCCAAGGGGGGACAGGCGGTTTCGAGCAGTACTTC.

V is TRBV6-5 and J is TRBJ2-1; 9 nucleotides line up with TRBD1. The V gene end was trimmed by 6 bases and the J gene end by 10 bases; junction bases not matched to a gene: 4. This CDR3 has 12 amino acids. Per germline, CDR1 MNHEY and CDR2 SVGAGI. The CDR3 reads CASSYRGREQFF. The CDR3 region has the DNA TGTGCCAGCAGCTACAGGGGGCGAGAGCAGTTCTTC.

The V call is TRBV9, the J call TRBJ1-5, with D perhaps TRBD1 (6 bases). Trimming removed 4 bases from V and 3 bases from J, with 14 bases in between. Germline lookup yields CDR1 SGDLS and CDR2 YYNGEE. The CDR3 runs 15 residues. The CDR3 protein is CASSPRDNINQPQHF. CDR3 in DNA: TGTGCCAGCAGCCCCCGGGACAACATCAATCAGCCCCAGCATTTT.

The rearrangement joins TRBV9 to TRBJ2-1; 8 positions match TRBD2. Germline CDR1 reads SGDLS; CDR2 reads YYNGEE. The CDR3 is 16 residues long. V dropped 4 bases and J dropped 1; count of bases not matched to a gene: 7. CDR3 sequence reads: CASSSSGGRSYNEQFF. CDR3 in DNA: TGTGCCAGCAGCTCGTCGGGCGGGAGGTCCTACAATGAGCAGTTCTTC.

The V and J genes are TRBV5-1 and TRBJ2-7; no firm D call. CDR1 is SGHRS, CDR2 YFSETQ, per germline. The CDR3 spans 14 residues. Trimming pared 0 bases from V and 6 bases from J, leaving 13 bases between. CDR3 sequence reads: CASSLGPVISEQYF. The DNA for the CDR3 is TGCGCCAGCAGCTTGGGACCGGTGATCTCCGAGCAGTACTTC.

The chain is built from TRBV6-1 and TRBJ1-2; perhaps TRBD1 as D (6 bases). Trimming pared 3 bases from V and 5 bases from J, leaving 13 bases between. Germline CDR1 reads MNHNS; CDR2 reads SASEGT. The CDR3 has 14 residues. The CDR3 DNA is TGTGCCAGCAGTGAGTGGGGGGCGCGTTATGGCTACACCTTC. Amino acids: CASSEWGARYGYTF.

The chain is built from TRBV2 and TRBJ1-1; no firm D call. The germline V and J ends were trimmed by 4 bases and 0 bases, with 9 bases remaining between them. This CDR3 spans 14 amino acids. Germline CDR1 SNHLY, CDR2 FYNNEI. CDR3 coding DNA: TGTGCCAGCAGTGGCTTCGGGGTGAACACTGAAGCTTTCTTT. Translated: CASSGFGVNTEAFF.

V is TRBV7-9 and J is TRBJ2-5; the D call may be TRBD1 or TRBD2 (6 bases each). Trimming removed 1 base from V and 4 bases from J, with 10 bases in between. The germline V gene has CDR1 SEHNR and CDR2 FQNEAQ (reference sequence). CDR3 length: 14 amino acids. The CDR3 sequence is CASSLEGGSETQYF. The DNA of the CDR3 is TGTGCCAGCAGCTTAGAGGGGGGATCAGAGACCCAGTACTTC.

The chain recombines TRBV9 with TRBJ1-5; no reliable D call. V was trimmed by 3 bases and J by 0 bases, leaving 10 bases between them. The length of the CDR3 is 15 residues. Germline CDR1 and CDR2: SGDLS and YYNGEE. CDR3 residues: CASSEGFISNQPQHF. In nucleotides, the CDR3 is TGTGCCAGCAGCGAGGGATTTATTAGCAATCAGCCCCAGCATTTT.

The chain links TRBV11-2 to TRBJ2-5; D is perhaps TRBD2 (6 bases). CDR1 is SGHAT and CDR2 is FQNNGV in the germline V gene. V was cut by 5 bases and J by 4 bases, with 14 bases left in between. The CDR3 has 14 amino acids. The CDR3 nucleotides are TGTGCCAGCAGCCCAGGGAGGCGGACAGAGACCCAGTACTTC. Its protein product is CASSPGRRTETQYF. The whole variable domain, remainder taken from reference TRBV11-2 and TRBJ2-5, is EAGVAQSPRYKIIEKRQSVAFWCNPISGHATLYWYQQILGQGPKLLIQFQNNGVVDDSQLPKDRFSAERLKGVDSTLKIQPAKLEDSAVYLCASSPGRRTETQYFGPGTRLLVL.

This clone came up a few times. The chain is built from TRBV7-3 and TRBJ1-1; D is unclear. Per germline, CDR1 SGHTA and CDR2 FQGTGA. V lost 1 base to trimming and J lost 5 bases, with 8 bases between them. The CDR3 extends over 13 amino acids. CDR3 DNA sequence: TGTGCCAGCAGCTTAATAGGTCGGACTGAAGCTTTCTTT. Protein product: CASSLIGRTEAFF.

The rearrangement uses TRBV27 and TRBJ1-4; D not resolved. This CDR3 has 14 amino acids. Germline lookup yields CDR1 MNHEY and CDR2 SMNVEV (reference sequence). V lost 6 bases and J 10 bases, leaving 18 bases between the germline ends. CDR3 sequence (DNA): TGTGCCAGCAGCCCGACCAGACATGTGGGAAAACTGTTTTTT. This gives the protein CASSPTRHVGKLFF.

The rearrangement links TRBV21-1 to TRBJ2-7; the D call in the table, TRBD2, was not verified against the DNA. TRBV21-1 is an annotated pseudogene. The CDR3 is made up of 17 amino acids. CDR3 DNA: TGTGCCAGCAGCCCACAACCACTAGCGGGAGGGAGCTACGAGCAGTACTTC. Encoded protein: CASSPQPLAGGSYEQYF.